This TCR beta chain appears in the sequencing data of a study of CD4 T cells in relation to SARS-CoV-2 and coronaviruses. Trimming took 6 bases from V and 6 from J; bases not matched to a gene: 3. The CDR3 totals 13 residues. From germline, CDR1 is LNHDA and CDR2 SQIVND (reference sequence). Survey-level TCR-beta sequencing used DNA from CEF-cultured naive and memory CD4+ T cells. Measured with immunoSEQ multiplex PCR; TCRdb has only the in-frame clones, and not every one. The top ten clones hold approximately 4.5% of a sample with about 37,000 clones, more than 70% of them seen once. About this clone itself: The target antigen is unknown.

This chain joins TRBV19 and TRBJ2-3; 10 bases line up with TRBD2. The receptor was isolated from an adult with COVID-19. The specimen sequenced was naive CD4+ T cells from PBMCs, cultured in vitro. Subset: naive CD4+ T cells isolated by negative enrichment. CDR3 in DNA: TGTGCCAGTAGGGGACTAGCGTTTGATACGCAGTATTTT. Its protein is CASRGLAFDTQYF.